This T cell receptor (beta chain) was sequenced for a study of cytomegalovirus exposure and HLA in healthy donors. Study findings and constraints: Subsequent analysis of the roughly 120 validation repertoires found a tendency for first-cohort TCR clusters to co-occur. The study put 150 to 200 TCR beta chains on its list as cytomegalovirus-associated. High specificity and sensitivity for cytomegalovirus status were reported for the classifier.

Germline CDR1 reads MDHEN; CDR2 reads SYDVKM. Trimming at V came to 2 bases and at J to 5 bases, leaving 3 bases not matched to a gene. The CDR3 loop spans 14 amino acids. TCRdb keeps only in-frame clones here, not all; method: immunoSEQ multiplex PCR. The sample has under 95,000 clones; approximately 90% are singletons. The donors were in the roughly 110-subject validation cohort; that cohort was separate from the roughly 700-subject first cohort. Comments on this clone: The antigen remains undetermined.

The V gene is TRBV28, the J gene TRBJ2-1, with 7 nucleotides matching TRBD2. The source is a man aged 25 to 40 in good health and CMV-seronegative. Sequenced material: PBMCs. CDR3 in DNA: TGTGCCAGCAGTTTACGGGGGGTCGACAATGAGCAGTTCTTC. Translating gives CASSLRGVDNEQFF.